Shown below are 4 T cell receptor beta chains from a single sample sequenced in a study of T-cell memory formation after mild COVID-19. TCRdb analysed the 5' RACE reads with MiXCR anew, one entry per CDR3 protein. The data hold 390,000 or so distinct CDR3 sequences, with roughly 15% observed a single time. The sequencing sample was made of PBMCs or a T cell subset sorted from them (not recorded which). The receptors stem from a man between 18 and 35 years old who had mild COVID-19 (a few samples of this study predate the infection). Cell type and time point are not known.

In its sample, this clonotype was seen a few times. The genes are TRBV3-1 and TRBJ1-1, with TRBD1 identical over 7 bases. The CDR3 has 15 residues. CDR1 LGHDT and CDR2 YNNKEL come from the germline V gene (reference sequence). Unmatched junction bases numbered 5, after V lost 4 bases and J lost 0 bases. CDR3 bases: TGTGCCAGCAGCCGGGGGACAGTCATGAACACTGAAGCTTTCTTT. Its protein product is CASSRGTVMNTEAFF.

The rearrangement uses TRBV6-2 or TRBV6-3 and TRBJ1-2, with 8 bases fitting TRBD1. CDR1 is MNHEY, CDR2 SVGEGT, per germline. V trimming: 4 bases; J trimming: 6 bases; junction bases outside the gene matches: 4. This CDR3 region has 13 residues. The chain's CDR3 is CASSFGQGHGYTF. Here the CDR3 DNA reads TGTGCCAGCAGTTTTGGACAGGGCCATGGCTACACCTTC.

This clonotype has ten or more counts. This chain joins TRBV7-2 and TRBJ2-1; TRBD1 aligns across 8 bases. The CDR3 sequence is 16 residues long. Trimming cost V 5 bases and J 6 bases; bases outside gene matches: 12. The germline V gene encodes CDR1 SGHTA and CDR2 FQGNSA. The CDR3 here is CASSDQPTGTGNEQFF. The CDR3 DNA reads as TGTGCCAGCAGCGACCAGCCAACAGGGACAGGCAATGAGCAGTTCTTC. The full variable domain, rest sourced from reference TRBV7-2 and TRBJ2-1, is GAGVSQSPSNKVTEKGKDVELRCDPISGHTALYWYRQSLGQGLEFLIYFQGNSAPDKSGLPSDRFSAERTGGSVSTLTIQRTQQEDSAVYLCASSDQPTGTGNEQFFGPGTRLTVL.

This clonotype came up a few times. The rearrangement joins TRBV5-1 to TRBJ1-6; no clear D. The CDR3 length is 16 residues. Per germline, CDR1 SGHRS and CDR2 YFSETQ. V lost 5 bases to trimming and J lost 3 bases, with 15 bases between them. The CDR3 region is CASRVAGDDYNSPLHF. CDR3 coding DNA: TGCGCCAGCAGAGTGGCAGGAGATGACTATAATTCACCCCTCCACTTT.